This TCR beta chain was observed in a study of blood T cell repertoires in COVID-19. Those enrolled, adults aged roughly 18 to 95 years, came from about 24 US areas. Germline V lookup: CDR1 KGHDR, CDR2 SFDVKD. Germline trimming cut 6 bases from V and 6 bases from J; bases unmatched to any gene: 4. CDR3 length: 14 residues. The assay was immunoSEQ multiplex PCR, and TCRdb's table has in-frame clones only and misses some. The repertoire holds 400,000 to 450,000 clones, with about 90% as singletons. The chain links TRBV24-1 to TRBJ2-2, with 9 bases fitting TRBD1. Sequenced sample: PBMCs or T cells enriched from blood (not recorded which). This TCR came from a man aged 18 to 30 who had recovered from COVID-19. The CDR3 spells CATSRTGEAGELFF. In DNA, the CDR3 is TGTGCCACCAGTAGGACAGGGGAGGCCGGGGAGCTGTTTTTT.